The clone carrying this T cell receptor beta chain was seen a handful of times. What it recognizes is unknown. The data originate from a study of T-cell memory formation after mild COVID-19. Study-wide context: TCR clusters were mostly donor specific. Study-wide results and limits: Several responding clones turned up in pre-infection memory, indicating that cross-reactive memory may have taken part. Contracting clones from day 15 to 85 showed balanced CD4/CD8; later expanders favored CD4+. Among CD4+ contracting clones, most were CM and EM, and CD8+ ones EMRA.

TCRdb re-derived calls from the 5' RACE reads in MiXCR, one entry per CDR3 protein. The sample shows about 210,000 distinct CDR3 sequences, around 25% of them seen only once. Sample: PBMCs or a T cell subset sorted from them (not recorded which). The TCR sequence derives from an adult woman who had mild COVID-19 (a few samples of this study predate the infection). Cell type and time point are not known.

The CDR3, as DNA: TGTGCCAGCAGCCAGGGGAGCGAGCAGTACTTC. It encodes CASSQGSEQYF. V and J are TRBV3-1 and TRBJ2-7, with a possible D match to TRBD2 (5 bases). Germline V gene lookup returns CDR1 LGHDT and CDR2 YNNKEL (reference sequence). This CDR3 comprises 11 residues. Trimming stripped 3 bases from V and 6 bases from J, with 6 bases between.